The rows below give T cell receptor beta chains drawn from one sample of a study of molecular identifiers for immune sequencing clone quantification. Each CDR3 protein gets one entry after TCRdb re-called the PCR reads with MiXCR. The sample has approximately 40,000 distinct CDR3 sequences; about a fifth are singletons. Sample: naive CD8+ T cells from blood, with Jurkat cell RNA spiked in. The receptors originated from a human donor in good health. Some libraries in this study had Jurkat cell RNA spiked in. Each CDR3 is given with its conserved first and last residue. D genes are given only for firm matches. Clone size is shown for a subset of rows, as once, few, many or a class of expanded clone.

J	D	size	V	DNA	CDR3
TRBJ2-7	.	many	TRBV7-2	TGTGCCAGCAGCTTAGTTCTTGTCTCCTACGAGCAGTACTTC	CASSLVLVSYEQYF
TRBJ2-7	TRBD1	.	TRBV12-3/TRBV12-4	TGTGCCAGCAGTCCCCCCCGGACAGGAAACTACGAGCAGTACTTC	CASSPPRTGNYEQYF
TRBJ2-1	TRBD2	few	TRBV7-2	TGTACCAGCAACACCCTAGCGGGTTACAATGAGCAGTTCTTC	CTSNTLAGYNEQFF
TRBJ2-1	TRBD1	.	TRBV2	TGTGCCAGCCCTACCGGGACAGGGGTCCACAATGAGCAGTTCTTC	CASPTGTGVHNEQFF
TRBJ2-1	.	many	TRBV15	TGTGCCACCAGCAGAGATAGCGGCAGGGGTCACAATGAGCAGTTCTTC	CATSRDSGRGHNEQFF
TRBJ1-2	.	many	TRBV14	TGTGCCAGCAGCCTAATACACCCCGACAGAAACTACACCTTC	CASSLIHPDRNYTF
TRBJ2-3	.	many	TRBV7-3	TGTGCCAGCAGCTTATACGGCGGTAGCACAGATACGCAGTATTTT	CASSLYGGSTDTQYF
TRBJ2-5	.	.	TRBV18	TGTGCCAGCTCACCGGAGCGACAGTTAGAGACCCAGTACTTC	CASSPERQLETQYF
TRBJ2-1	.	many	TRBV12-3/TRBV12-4	TGTGCCAGCAGTTTTCGCCAAAGCTCCTACAATGAGCAGTTCTTC	CASSFRQSSYNEQFF
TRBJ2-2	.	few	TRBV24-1	TGTGCCACCAGGGACTATATAACCGGGGAGCTGTTTTTT	CATRDYITGELFF
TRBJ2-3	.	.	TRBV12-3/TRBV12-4	TGTGCCAGCAGTACAACACCTAGCACAGATACGCAGTATTTT	CASSTTPSTDTQYF
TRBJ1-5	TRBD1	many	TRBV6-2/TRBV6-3	TGTGCCAGCAGTTTGACAGGGGAGGTGAATCAGCCCCAGCATTTT	CASSLTGEVNQPQHF
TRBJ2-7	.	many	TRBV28	TGTGCCAGCAGATCGACAGAAGCCTACGAGCAGTACTTC	CASRSTEAYEQYF
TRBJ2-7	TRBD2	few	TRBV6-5	TGTGCCAGCAGTCCCCCGGGACTAGCTTCAGACGAGCAGTACTTC	CASSPPGLASDEQYF
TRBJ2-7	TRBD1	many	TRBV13	TGTGCCAGCAGCTCCCGGGACAGGAGTTCCTACGAGCAGTACTTC	CASSSRDRSSYEQYF
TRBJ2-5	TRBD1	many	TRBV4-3	TGCGCCAGCAGCCAAGGGCCGGGACAGGGGAAAGAGACCCAGTACTTC	CASSQGPGQGKETQYF
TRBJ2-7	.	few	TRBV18	TGTGCCAGCTCACACCCCATCCCAGGGGACCACGAGCAGTACTTC	CASSHPIPGDHEQYF
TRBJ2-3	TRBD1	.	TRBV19	TGTGCCAGTAGTACCGACAGGGGCTTGCCAGATACGCAGTGTTTT	CASSTDRGLPDTQCF